A single sample is the source of the 15 T cell receptor beta chains below, sequenced in a study of cytomegalovirus exposure and HLA in healthy donors. The PCR employed 60 Vbeta primers together with 13 Jbeta primers. The protocol was immunoSEQ multiplex PCR, while the TCRdb copy is restricted to in-frame clones and leaves out a portion. The table has about 150,000 clones, 80% to 90% seen once; the top ten hold more than 4.5%. What was sequenced was PBMCs. Every receptor here comes from a woman under 40 in good health and CMV-seronegative.

The J gene is TRBJ2-7, the V gene TRBV7-2; 9 bases align to TRBD2. Germline V gene sequence: CDR1 SGHTA, CDR2 FQGNSA. This CDR3 comprises 15 residues. Trimming took 5 bases from V and 0 from J; bases not matched to a gene: 5. The CDR3 spells CASSESGGPSYEQYF. CDR3 in DNA: TGTGCCAGCAGCGAAAGCGGGGGGCCCTCCTACGAGCAGTACTTC.

The chain links TRBV4-3 to TRBJ2-3; weak D call: TRBD1 (6 bases). Germline V gene lookup returns CDR1 LGHNA and CDR2 YSLEER. Trimming took off 1 base at V and 4 bases at J, with 15 bases between the two ends. This CDR3 has 16 residues. CDR3 coding DNA: TGCGCCAGCAGCCAAGTCAGGGGCTCCGGCGCAGATACGCAGTATTTT. Its protein product is CASSQVRGSGADTQYF.

This chain connects TRBV7-9 to TRBJ1-2; 10 positions match TRBD1. V lost 1 base to trimming and J lost 7 bases; unmatched junction nucleotides: 3. Germline V gene lookup returns CDR1 SEHNR and CDR2 FQNEAQ (reference sequence). The CDR3 totals 14 residues. CDR3 amino acids: CASSLGQGAGGYTF. The DNA of the CDR3 is TGTGCCAGCAGCTTAGGACAGGGGGCCGGTGGCTACACCTTC.

This clone is a singleton in its sample. The chain links TRBV29-1 to TRBJ1-1, with TRBD1 identical over 7 bases. The CDR3 totals 14 residues. Germline values: CDR1 SQVTM, CDR2 ANQGSEA. V gave up 1 base and J gave up 0 bases; unmatched junction bases: 2. In DNA form, the CDR3 reads TGCAGCGTTGAAGCAAGGGGGCTGAACACTGAAGCTTTCTTT. Its protein product is CSVEARGLNTEAFF.

This clone was counted a few times. V and J are TRBV28 and TRBJ2-3; 12 nucleotides align to TRBD2. CDR3 length: 19 amino acids. J was trimmed by 3 bases and V by 4 bases; bases with no gene match: 14. Germline CDR1 is MDHEN and CDR2 is SYDVKM. CDR3 region: CASSSYTPTSGGPTDTQYF. The DNA of the CDR3 is TGTGCCAGCAGTTCCTACACCCCCACTAGCGGGGGGCCGACAGATACGCAGTATTTT.

J is TRBJ2-1 and V is TRBV4-3, with 9 bases that match TRBD1. With V trimmed by 4 bases and J by 4 bases, 5 bases remained unmatched. Germline CDR1 and CDR2: LGHNA and YSLEER. This CDR3 comprises 15 residues. The chain's CDR3 is CASSRAGTGYNEQFF. CDR3 DNA: TGCGCCAGCAGCCGCGCCGGGACAGGGTACAATGAGCAGTTCTTC.

The chain uses TRBV15 and TRBJ2-7; 14 bases map to TRBD2. In germline, CDR1 is LNHNV, CDR2 YYDKDF (reference sequence). CDR3 size: 18 residues. The V gene end was trimmed by 0 bases and the J gene end by 5 bases; junction bases not matched to a gene: 9. In nucleotides, the CDR3 is TGTGCCACCAGCAGAGACCCCTTGGGGACTAGCGGGAGCAACGAGCAGTACTTC. It is translated as CATSRDPLGTSGSNEQYF.

The chain couples TRBV29-1 to TRBJ2-3; D perhaps matches TRBD2 (7 bases). Between the trimmed V and J ends, which lost 8 bases and 1 base, there was a span of 16 bases. This CDR3 has 14 residues. Looked up from germline, CDR1 is SQVTM and CDR2 is ANQGSEA. Written as DNA, the CDR3 is TGCAGCACCTCAGGGGCGGGGGGCACAGATACGCAGTATTTT. Translated, it gives CSTSGAGGTDTQYF.

The chain recombines TRBV5-4 with TRBJ2-3; the D gene is possibly TRBD1 (6 bases). The length of the CDR3 is 14 residues. V was clipped by 0 bases and J by 5 bases, with 10 bases between them. Looked up from germline, CDR1 is SGHNT and CDR2 is YYREEE (reference sequence). CDR3 residues: CASSLAQGKDTQYF. Written as DNA, the CDR3 is TGTGCCAGCAGCTTGGCCCAGGGGAAAGATACGCAGTATTTT.

The chain carries TRBV9 and TRBJ2-1, with 9 bases that match TRBD2. CDR3 length: 17 amino acids. The V gene end was trimmed by 1 base and the J gene end by 3 bases; junction bases not matched to a gene: 8. Germline assignment: CDR1 SGDLS and CDR2 YYNGEE. CDR3 in amino acids: CASSVTGTSSGYNEQFF. As DNA, the CDR3 is TGTGCCAGCAGCGTAACCGGGACTAGCTCCGGCTACAATGAGCAGTTCTTC.

The chain is built from TRBV4-3 and TRBJ1-5, with D maybe TRBD1 (5 bases). CDR3 length: 15 residues. V was cut by 1 base and J by 4 bases, with 11 bases left in between. Germline-derived CDR1 and CDR2 are LGHNA and YSLEER. The CDR3 here is CASSQGTGSNQPQHF. The CDR3 DNA is TGCGCCAGCAGCCAAGGAACAGGCAGTAATCAGCCCCAGCATTTT.

This chain uses TRBV10-3 with TRBJ1-1; tentatively, D is TRBD1 (6 bases). The CDR3 extends over 13 amino acids. Per the germline V gene, CDR1 is ENHRY and CDR2 is SYGVKD. Trimming left V 10 bases short and J 3 bases short, with 15 bases between. CDR3 protein: CATDQGLDTEAFF. As DNA, the CDR3 is TGTGCCACCGATCAGGGGCTGGACACTGAAGCTTTCTTT.

The V call is TRBV6-6, the J call TRBJ2-1, with 9 nucleotides matching TRBD2. Trimming removed 2 bases from V and 8 bases from J; junction bases left unmatched: 10. The CDR3 contains 16 residues. Germline CDR1 is MNHNY and CDR2 is SVGAGI (reference sequence). CDR3 nucleotides: TGTGCCAGCAGTTACCGCGGGGGGGTATCATACCATGAGCAGTTCTTC. It yields the protein CASSYRGGVSYHEQFF.

This clone was detected only a few times. The chain recombines TRBV7-2 with TRBJ2-4; a possible D gene is TRBD1 (5 bases). The CDR3 extends over 16 amino acids. The ends were cut back, 1 base at V and 6 bases at J, with 16 bases in the middle. The germline gives CDR1 SGHTA, CDR2 FQGNSA. CDR3 sequence (DNA): TGTGCCAGCAGCTTAGGGGCAGGGTTTTCTAGAAACATTCAGTACTTC. Its protein product is CASSLGAGFSRNIQYF. The full variable domain, its missing parts supplied by reference TRBV7-2 and TRBJ2-4, is GAGVSQSPSNKVTEKGKDVELRCDPISGHTALYWYRQSLGQGLEFLIYFQGNSAPDKSGLPSDRFSAERTGGSVSTLTIQRTQQEDSAVYLCASSLGAGFSRNIQYFGAGTRLSVL.

The chain uses TRBV2 and TRBJ2-5; 12 nucleotides match TRBD2. Germline CDR1 and CDR2: SNHLY and FYNNEI. Germline trimming cut 9 bases from V and 1 base from J; bases unmatched to any gene: 3. This CDR3 region has 14 residues. In nucleotides, the CDR3 is TGTGCCAGAACTAGCGGGGGGATCCAAGAGACCCAGTACTTC. Translated, it gives CARTSGGIQETQYF.